This is a list of T cell receptor beta chains from one sample in a study of T cells in Graves' hyperthyroidism and ophthalmopathy. TCRdb passed the multiplex PCR reads through MiXCR, listing each CDR3 protein once. The sample comprises around 600,000 distinct CDR3 sequences, more than 15% of which are singletons, and 2.5% to 4% rests with the top ten. Sequencing used blood. The receptors were gathered from a woman aged 40 to 50 with Graves' ophthalmopathy. The CDR3 runs from the conserved cysteine through the conserved F or W. A D gene is named only where the DNA matches it firmly. Part of the rows lack a size; the others show once, few, many or a class for expanded clones.

v_gene	abundance	d_gene	j_gene	CDR3nt	CDR3aa
TRBV6-2/TRBV6-3	few	TRBD2	TRBJ2-1	TGTGCCAGCAGTTACTCTCGACTAGCGGGAGCGAGGAATGAGCAGTTCTTC	CASSYSRLAGARNEQFF
TRBV12-3/TRBV12-4	-	-	TRBJ2-2	TGTGCCTGCAGTTTTGCCGGGGAGCTGTTTTTT	CACSFAGELFF
TRBV20-1	few	TRBD1	TRBJ2-7	TGCTCGGCAGACAGGGGCGTGAGAGAGCAGTACTTC	CSADRGVREQYF
TRBV2	many	TRBD1	TRBJ1-5	TGTGCCAGCAGTTTCGACAGGGTTGGGCCCCAGCATTTT	CASSFDRVGPQHF
TRBV20-1	many	-	TRBJ2-1	TGCAGTGCTAGAGAGCAGGGTTACAATGAGCAGTTCTTC	CSAREQGYNEQFF
TRBV29-1	-	TRBD2	TRBJ2-5	TGCAGCGTTGGAGAGACTAGCGGGATCGAGACCCAGTACTTC	CSVGETSGIETQYF
TRBV29-1	-	TRBD2	TRBJ2-7	TGCAGCGCAGGAGCGGGAGTAAACTACGAGCAGTACTTC	CSAGAGVNYEQYF
TRBV20-1	many	-	TRBJ2-1	TGCAGTGCTAGAGCCAACCGGGACAAGGAATACAATGAGCAGTTCTTC	CSARANRDKEYNEQFF
TRBV5-1	many	TRBD1	TRBJ2-3	TGCGCCAGCAGCAGGAGACAGGGTGGGCCCACAGATACGCAGTATTTT	CASSRRQGGPTDTQYF
TRBV29-1	-	-	TRBJ1-1	TGCAGCGTTGAAGCCTCGGGGGCTGAAGCTTTCTTT	CSVEASGAEAFF
TRBV6-1	-	TRBD2	TRBJ2-1	TGTGCCGCGAGGGCTAGCGGGAACCATGAGCAGCTCTTC	CAARASGNHEQLF
TRBV7-8	few	-	TRBJ2-1	TGTGCCAGCAGACCAATCTCGGGACTCCCAATCTACAATGAGCAGTTCTTC	CASRPISGLPIYNEQFF
TRBV19	many	-	TRBJ1-5	TGTGCCAGTAGTCCCAAACTAAATCAGCCCCAGCATTTT	CASSPKLNQPQHF
TRBV28	many	-	TRBJ1-1	TGTGCCAGCCTTCTACTGTTAGGGGGCACTGAAGCTTTCTTT	CASLLLLGGTEAFF
TRBV6-1	many	TRBD2	TRBJ2-3	TGTGCCAGCAGTTCCCCGGGACTAGCGGGGAGGACAGATACGCAGTATTTT	CASSSPGLAGRTDTQYF
TRBV18	many	TRBD2	TRBJ2-1	TGTGCCAGCTCCACCCAACTAGCGGACTCCTACAATGAGCAGTTCTTC	CASSTQLADSYNEQFF
TRBV9	-	TRBD2	TRBJ2-2	TGTGCCAGCAGCGTAGGCGGGGGGGCTTACACCGGGGAGCTGTTTTTT	CASSVGGGAYTGELFF
TRBV10-3	few	-	TRBJ2-2	TGTGCCATCAGTTCTGGACAGTACACCGGGGAGCTGTTTTTT	CAISSGQYTGELFF
TRBV20-1	many	TRBD1	TRBJ1-2	TGCAGTGCCGTGAGAGGGGGCGTAGCCTATGGCTACACCTTC	CSAVRGGVAYGYTF
TRBV18	many	-	TRBJ2-1	TGTGCCAGCTCACCGTCGCAGGTGGACTACAATGAGCAGTTCTTC	CASSPSQVDYNEQFF
TRBV13	many	-	TRBJ1-3	TGTGCCAGCAGCTTCGGGGCTGGAAACACCATATATTTT	CASSFGAGNTIYF
TRBV18	many	-	TRBJ2-3	TGTGCCAGCTCACCGGTGAGGGGGGCCGAGGATACGCAGTATTTT	CASSPVRGAEDTQYF
TRBV6-2/TRBV6-3	-	-	TRBJ2-2	TGTGCCAGCGAAAAGGGGGCGGCGGGAGGCACGAACACCGGGGAGCTGTTTTTT	CASEKGAAGGTNTGELFF
TRBV2	many	TRBD2	TRBJ2-3	TGTGCCAGCACGCAGCGGGAGGGCCAACGCACAGATACGCAGTATTTT	CASTQREGQRTDTQYF
TRBV6-1	-	-	TRBJ2-2	TGTGCCACCTCACCCAGCGCGAACACCGGGGAGCTGTTTTTT	CATSPSANTGELFF
TRBV4-1	few	-	TRBJ1-6	TGCGCCAGCAGCCAAGATAGCGGTTCACCCCTCCACTTT	CASSQDSGSPLHF
TRBV6-1	-	-	TRBJ2-3	TGTGCCAGCAGTAGCGGTCGCCGGGATACGCAGTATTTT	CASSSGRRDTQYF
TRBV7-9	-	-	TRBJ2-1	TGTGCCAGCAGCGAGCAGGGTTACCTTACACCGTTCTTC	CASSEQGYLTPFF
TRBV20-1	many	TRBD1	TRBJ1-1	TGCAGTGCTAGAGATTGGACACAGGGGCCTGAAGCTTTCTTT	CSARDWTQGPEAFF
TRBV29-1	many	-	TRBJ2-3	TGCAGCGTGACGGGGGCAAACACAGATACGCAGTATTTT	CSVTGANTDTQYF
TRBV5-8	many	-	TRBJ2-3	TGTGCCAGCGCTGAGGGACACACAGATACGCAGTATTTT	CASAEGHTDTQYF